One sample yielded the 4 T cell receptor beta chains listed below, sequenced in a study of cytomegalovirus exposure and HLA in healthy donors. Amplification used 60 Vbeta primers and 13 Jbeta primers. Assay used: immunoSEQ multiplex PCR; TCRdb lists only in-frame clones, some missing. The sample includes tens of thousands of clones, about three quarters of them seen just once. Sample: PBMCs. The receptors were sampled from a man in his fifties or sixties in good health and CMV-seronegative.

CDR3 bases: TGCGCCAGCAGCGCCCGACAGGGGCCGCACACCGGGGAGCTGTTTTTT. This sequence encodes CASSARQGPHTGELFF. The V call is TRBV4-3, the J call TRBJ2-2; TRBD1 aligns across 8 bases. V lost 5 bases to trimming and J lost 3 bases; unmatched junction nucleotides: 8. The CDR3 runs to 16 residues. Germline lookup yields CDR1 LGHNA and CDR2 YSLEER.

Comments on this clone: Distinct nucleotide sequences in the sample also encode this CDR3. The chain links TRBV9 to TRBJ1-6; the D is unclear. Per germline, CDR1 SGDLS and CDR2 YYNGEE. Trimming left V 1 base short and J 5 bases short, with 7 bases between. CDR3 length equals 14 residues. CDR3 in amino acids: CASSVRQNNSPLHF. The CDR3 DNA follows: TGTGCCAGCAGCGTACGTCAGAATAATTCACCCCTCCACTTT.

V is TRBV5-6 and J is TRBJ2-7, with a possible D match to TRBD1 (5 bases). Germline CDR1 is SGHDT and CDR2 is YYEEEE. V was clipped by 3 bases and J by 5 bases, with 12 bases between them. The CDR3 runs to 13 residues. CDR3 DNA: TGTGCCAGCAGCTCCCCCAGGGTCCACGAGCAGTACTTC. It codes for CASSSPRVHEQYF.

V is TRBV5-1 and J is TRBJ1-5, with 8 bases identical to TRBD1. Germline values: CDR1 SGHRS, CDR2 YFSETQ. V was pared by 4 bases and J by 2 bases, with 5 bases of the junction left unmatched. CDR3 length equals 15 residues. This chain's CDR3 is CASSPGQGGNQPQHF. Here the CDR3 DNA reads TGCGCCAGCAGCCCCGGACAGGGTGGCAATCAGCCCCAGCATTTT.